The 20 T cell receptor beta chains reported below all come from one sample, sequenced in a study of patients and donors after allogeneic stem cell transplantation. TCRdb fed the RT-PCR reads into MiXCR, producing one record per CDR3 protein. Among roughly 940,000 distinct CDR3 sequences listed, about 20% were seen once. The sequenced sample was blood, either unsorted or a sorted T cell fraction (not recorded which). These receptors were collected from a human donor who was either an allogeneic HSCT recipient or a stem cell or donor lymphocyte infusion donor (not recorded which). It is not recorded whose cells these are; they may come from a transplant donor.

Ten or more counts support this clonotype. The J gene is TRBJ1-2, the V gene TRBV7-8; TRBD1 aligns across 10 bases. Germline V gene lookup returns CDR1 SGHVS and CDR2 FQNEAQ. The CDR3 is 14 amino acids. The V segment lost 4 bases and the J segment 8 bases; nucleotides outside the gene matches: 7. The DNA of the CDR3 is TGTGCCAGCAGCTCACCCTCGACAGGGGGCGGCTACACCTTC. It encodes CASSSPSTGGGYTF.

This clonotype was seen only a few times. This chain joins TRBV6-2 or TRBV6-3 and TRBJ1-5, with TRBD1 identical over 7 bases. The CDR3 has 16 residues. Germline V lookup: CDR1 MNHEY, CDR2 SVGEGT. Unmatched junction bases numbered 11, after V lost 6 bases and J lost 3 bases. The CDR3: CASSRRRQGLNQPQHF. The CDR3 coding sequence is TGTGCCAGCAGCCGCCGGCGACAGGGACTCAATCAGCCCCAGCATTTT.

The chain has TRBV2 and TRBJ1-3; no reliable D call. The V end was cut by 1 base, the J end by 1 base, with 11 bases between. The CDR3 totals 16 residues. Germline CDR1 is SNHLY and CDR2 is FYNNEI. This CDR3 reads CASSEVPGGSGNTIYF. CDR3 nucleotide sequence: TGTGCCAGCAGTGAAGTTCCAGGTGGTTCTGGAAACACCATATATTTT.

The chain is built from TRBV7-9 and TRBJ2-3; 14 bases match TRBD2. Unmatched junction bases numbered 4, after V lost 3 bases and J lost 5 bases. The CDR3 runs 16 residues. Germline-derived CDR1 and CDR2 are SEHNR and FQNEAQ (reference sequence). Written as DNA, the CDR3 is TGTGCCAGCAGCTTTGGACTAGCGGGAGGTAAAGATACGCAGTATTTT. Translated, it gives CASSFGLAGGKDTQYF.

Only a few counts were recorded for this clonotype. The rearrangement uses TRBV20-1 and TRBJ2-5; 8 bases align to TRBD2. The CDR3 is 15 residues long. The germline CDR1 and CDR2 sequences are DFQATT and SNEGSKA (reference sequence). V lost 2 bases and J lost 2; bases outside the gene matches: 7. The chain's CDR3 is CSARKAGVVQETQYF. CDR3 DNA: TGCAGTGCTAGAAAAGCGGGAGTTGTACAAGAGACCCAGTACTTC.

This clonotype was counted many times. This chain connects TRBV4-3 to TRBJ1-2; tentatively, D is TRBD1 (5 bases). V lost 1 base and J lost 6, with 18 bases in between. The CDR3 is made up of 16 amino acids. Looked up from germline, CDR1 is LGHNA and CDR2 is YSLEER. Here the CDR3 reads CASSQGFPGIGNGYTF. The CDR3 DNA reads as TGCGCCAGCAGCCAAGGTTTTCCAGGGATTGGAAATGGCTACACCTTC.

This clonotype has just a few counts. The J gene is TRBJ1-5, the V gene TRBV7-9; the D is unclear. The CDR3 consists of 14 residues. Trimming took 6 bases from V and 3 from J, leaving 12 bases between them. Germline CDR1 is SEHNR and CDR2 is FQNEAQ (reference sequence). CDR3 residues: CASSSVRTNQPQHF. The DNA for the CDR3 is TGTGCCAGCAGTTCAGTCAGAACCAATCAGCCCCAGCATTTT.

This clonotype has just a few counts. The genes are TRBV20-1 and TRBJ2-7, with 8 bases matching TRBD1. The trim removed 4 bases at V and 3 bases at J, leaving 5 bases unmatched. The V gene's germline CDR1 is DFQATT and CDR2 SNEGSKA (reference sequence). CDR3 length equals 13 residues. This chain's CDR3 is CSAMDRVLYEQYF. The CDR3 DNA is TGCAGTGCTATGGACAGGGTGCTCTACGAGCAGTACTTC.

A few counts support this clonotype. The rearrangement joins TRBV20-1 to TRBJ2-7; D may be TRBD1 (6 bases). Germline V lookup: CDR1 DFQATT, CDR2 SNEGSKA (reference sequence). V was trimmed by 0 bases and J by 2 bases, leaving 11 bases between them. CDR3 length: 14 residues. The CDR3 bases are TGCAGTGCTAGAGATCGGGACATACCCTACGAGCAGTACTTC. This translates into CSARDRDIPYEQYF.

The V gene is TRBV28, the J gene TRBJ2-3; D gene uncertain. The V gene's germline CDR1 is MDHEN and CDR2 SYDVKM. The CDR3 is made up of 14 amino acids. V was shortened by 9 bases and J by 1 base, with 14 bases between the two germline ends. As DNA, the CDR3 is TGTGCCAGTTTCCAGAGTCTAGGCACAGATACGCAGTATTTT. Translation gives CASFQSLGTDTQYF.

This clonotype has only a few counts. The V call is TRBV11-1, the J call TRBJ2-3; possibly TRBD2 for D (6 bases). The V gene's germline CDR1 is SGHAT and CDR2 FQDESV (reference sequence). The CDR3 sequence is 18 residues long. V was clipped by 5 bases and J by 1 base, with 22 bases between them. CDR3 bases: TGTGCCAGCAGCCTCTTAGGGGCGGGACGAACCCGCACAGATACGCAGTATTTT. It translates to CASSLLGAGRTRTDTQYF.

This clonotype was detected once. A much larger clone differs by one base, so this may be a read error. The chain is built from TRBV7-2 and TRBJ2-7; 8 nucleotides match TRBD2. The V gene end was trimmed by 6 bases and the J gene end by 3 bases; junction bases not matched to a gene: 7. This CDR3 is built from 14 residues. CDR1 is SGHTA, CDR2 FQGNSA, per germline. CDR3: CASRLRTSSYEQYF. The CDR3 nucleotides read TGTGCCAGCAGACTAAGGACTAGCAGCTACGAGCAGTACTTC.

This clonotype has just a few counts. The chain employs TRBV7-3 and TRBJ2-7, with TRBD2 as a possible D gene (6 bases). The V and J ends lost 2 bases and 5 bases respectively, with 13 bases between them. This CDR3 has 14 residues. Germline assignment: CDR1 SGHTA and CDR2 FQGTGA. CDR3 region: CASSLGPAGNEQYF. The DNA of the CDR3 is TGTGCCAGCAGCTTAGGGCCGGCGGGGAACGAGCAGTACTTC.

The chain couples TRBV20-1 to TRBJ1-5; the D is unclear. The CDR3 loop spans 12 amino acids. Trimming cost V 6 bases and J 1 base, with 7 bases left between them. Germline-derived CDR1 and CDR2 are DFQATT and SNEGSKA (reference sequence). The CDR3 sequence is CSAKVSNQPQHF. The CDR3 region has the DNA TGCAGTGCCAAAGTAAGCAATCAGCCCCAGCATTTT.

The V gene is TRBV29-1, the J gene TRBJ1-2; D is undetermined. Looked up from germline, CDR1 is SQVTM and CDR2 is ANQGSEA. V was clipped by 3 bases and J by 6 bases, with 5 bases between them. The CDR3 is made up of 10 amino acids. DNA of the CDR3: TGCAGCGTTGACGGACATGGCTACACCTTC. It encodes CSVDGHGYTF.

The chain is built from TRBV3-1 and TRBJ1-5, with TRBD1 matching over 8 bases. The CDR3 runs to 15 residues. Losses at the gene ends were 2 bases for V and 6 bases for J; bases not matched to a gene: 6. The germline V gene encodes CDR1 LGHDT and CDR2 YNNKEL (reference sequence). CDR3 protein: CASSQTQGATQPQHF. Written as DNA, the CDR3 is TGTGCCAGCAGCCAAACCCAGGGGGCCACTCAGCCCCAGCATTTT.

V is TRBV20-1 and J is TRBJ1-5; D is uncertain. In germline, CDR1 is DFQATT, CDR2 SNEGSKA (reference sequence). V lost 3 bases and J 6 bases, leaving 12 bases between the germline ends. This CDR3 spans 13 amino acids. CDR3 DNA sequence: TGCAGTGCTAGGAGGAGTCCAGCTCAGCCCCAGCATTTT. The encoded protein is CSARRSPAQPQHF.

This clonotype occurred a few times. The chain is built from TRBV6-2 or TRBV6-3 and TRBJ2-1, with TRBD1 as a possible D gene (5 bases). Germline CDR1 is MNHEY and CDR2 is SVGEGT. The CDR3 is 12 amino acids. V lost 6 bases to trimming and J lost 8 bases, with 11 bases between them. DNA for the CDR3: TGTGCCAGCAGCCGCTGGGGCTATGAGCAGTTCTTC. Encoded protein: CASSRWGYEQFF.

V gene TRBV3-1 combines with J gene TRBJ2-1; TRBD2 agrees at 13 bases. Trimming at V came to 3 bases and at J to 2 bases, leaving 4 bases not matched to a gene. Germline V gives CDR1 LGHDT, CDR2 YNNKEL (reference sequence). The length of the CDR3 is 17 residues. This CDR3 reads CASSQGLAGLTYNEQFF. The CDR3 DNA reads TGTGCCAGCAGCCAGGGACTAGCGGGACTTACCTACAATGAGCAGTTCTTC.

The chain combines TRBV7-3 with TRBJ1-3; D remains ambiguous. The CDR3 has 14 amino acids. The germline CDR1 and CDR2 sequences are SGHTA and FQGTGA. V was cut by 10 bases and J by 3 bases, with 16 bases left in between. The CDR3 loop is CATYLPLVGNTIYF. DNA for the CDR3: TGTGCCACTTACCTACCCCTTGTTGGAAACACCATATATTTT. Filled out from reference TRBV7-3 and TRBJ1-3, the complete variable domain reads GAGVSQTPSNKVTEKGKYVELRCDPISGHTALYWYRQSLGQGPEFLIYFQGTGAADDSGLPNDRFFAVRPEGSVSTLKIQRTERGDSAVYLCATYLPLVGNTIYFGEGSWLTVV.